Each of the 27 T cell receptor beta chains below was sequenced from the same sample in a study of a mutant IDH1 vaccine in newly diagnosed glioma. Specified time point: baseline, week 1 (first vaccination visit). Regarding treatment: pre-vaccination baseline after standard-of-care therapy. This table comes from immunoSEQ multiplex PCR, and its TCRdb copy is limited to in-frame clones, with some not included. The sample lists about 92,000 clones, about 80% seen once, with approximately 8% in the top ten. This sample comprised PBMCs, obtained from a glioma patient treated with radiotherapy, temozolomide or both. These receptors came from a woman in her forties or fifties with glioma.

V gene TRBV5-1 combines with J gene TRBJ2-7; TRBD1 is a possible D gene (5 bases). The CDR3 contains 15 residues. Deletions cut 0 bases from V and 0 bases from J, with 10 bases between. CDR1 SGHRS and CDR2 YFSETQ come from the germline V gene. The chain's CDR3 is CASSLGAGNSYEQYF. DNA for the CDR3: TGCGCCAGCAGCTTGGGGGCAGGGAACTCCTACGAGCAGTACTTC.

This clone was observed a single time. The chain is built from TRBV5-8 and TRBJ1-2; 7 bases line up with TRBD1. The CDR3 totals 17 residues. Germline V lookup: CDR1 SGHTS, CDR2 YDEGEE. With 0 bases clipped from V and 5 bases from J, the junction kept 13 bases outside the gene matches. The CDR3 DNA sequence: TGTGCCAGCAGCTTGGCGGAAATGCGACAGGGAGGGTATGGCTACACCTTC. Translation gives CASSLAEMRQGGYGYTF.

This clone was counted once. The V gene is TRBV11-2, the J gene TRBJ1-1, with D possibly TRBD1 on 6 matching bases. V was clipped by 3 bases and J by 4 bases, with 12 bases between them. CDR3 length: 14 amino acids. The V gene's germline CDR1 is SGHAT and CDR2 FQNNGV. CDR3: CASSFQGQGTEAFF. For the CDR3, the DNA is TGTGCCAGCAGCTTCCAGGGGCAAGGCACTGAAGCTTTCTTT. The whole variable domain, remainder taken from reference TRBV11-2 and TRBJ1-1, is EAGVAQSPRYKIIEKRQSVAFWCNPISGHATLYWYQQILGQGPKLLIQFQNNGVVDDSQLPKDRFSAERLKGVDSTLKIQPAKLEDSAVYLCASSFQGQGTEAFFGQGTRLTVV.

The chain couples TRBV11-3 to TRBJ1-2, with D possibly TRBD1 on 5 matching bases. V gave up 1 base and J gave up 6 bases, with 6 bases separating them. Germline CDR1 is SGHNT and CDR2 is YENEEA. CDR3 length: 12 amino acids. The CDR3 spells CASSLAGDGYTF. CDR3 nucleotide sequence: TGTGCCAGCAGCTTAGCGGGGGATGGCTACACCTTC. The entire variable domain, with the rest obtained from reference TRBV11-3 and TRBJ1-2, is as follows: EAGVVQSPRYKIIEKKQPVAFWCNPISGHNTLYWYLQNLGQGPELLIRYENEEAVDDSQLPKDRFSAERLKGVDSTLKIQPAELGDSAVYLCASSLAGDGYTFGSGTRLTVV.

This clone showed up just once. The V gene is TRBV10-3, the J gene TRBJ2-7, with a weak D call TRBD2 (6 bases). V was cut by 6 bases and J by 0 bases, with 15 bases left in between. CDR3 length: 15 residues. Germline V lookup: CDR1 ENHRY, CDR2 SYGVKD. CDR3 coding DNA: TGTGCCATCAGGGGGGGTGGTCAGAGCTCCTACGAGCAGTACTTC. Translating gives CAIRGGGQSSYEQYF.

The chain joins TRBV5-1 to TRBJ2-2, with D perhaps matching TRBD1 (5 bases). Germline V gene sequence: CDR1 SGHRS, CDR2 YFSETQ. Trimming shortened V by 0 bases and J by 5 bases, and 5 bases separated the two germline ends. The CDR3 extends over 13 amino acids. The CDR3 bases are TGCGCCAGCAGCTTGGGACAGACCGGGGAGCTGTTTTTT. Its protein product is CASSLGQTGELFF.

The V gene is TRBV2, the J gene TRBJ1-3, with 8 bases that match TRBD1. V was pared by 1 base and J by 0 bases, with 14 bases of the junction left unmatched. This CDR3 spans 20 amino acids. Germline V gene sequence: CDR1 SNHLY, CDR2 FYNNEI. CDR3 in DNA: TGTGCCAGCAGTGAAGAAACGTTGAGGACAGGGAAAACCTCTGGAAACACCATATATTTT. It codes for CASSEETLRTGKTSGNTIYF.

V usage is TRBV6-6 and J usage is TRBJ2-7; perhaps TRBD2 as D (5 bases). Per germline, CDR1 MNHNY and CDR2 SVGAGI (reference sequence). Between the trimmed V and J ends, which lost 7 bases and 2 bases, there was a span of 12 bases. CDR3 length equals 13 residues. The CDR3 is CASTAGETYEQYF. The CDR3 DNA reads TGTGCCAGCACGGCGGGCGAGACCTACGAGCAGTACTTC.

This sequence joins TRBV28 and TRBJ2-5, with D perhaps matching TRBD1 (7 bases). Deletions cut 7 bases from V and 5 bases from J, with 26 bases between. Germline V gives CDR1 MDHEN, CDR2 SYDVKM. The CDR3 sequence is 17 residues long. For the CDR3, the DNA is TGTGCCAGCAATAACAGGGGTAAGGGAGGAATGCAGGAGACCCAGTACTTC. Translating it yields CASNNRGKGGMQETQYF.

The J gene is TRBJ2-7, the V gene TRBV7-9, with D perhaps matching TRBD1 (5 bases). Germline lookup yields CDR1 SEHNR and CDR2 FQNEAQ (reference sequence). V was clipped by 1 base and J by 5 bases, with 9 bases between them. The CDR3 spans 13 residues. The CDR3 is CASSLGLGDEQYF. The CDR3 nucleotides are TGTGCCAGCAGCTTAGGTCTAGGGGACGAGCAGTACTTC.

V is TRBV7-2 and J is TRBJ2-7; D is undetermined. This CDR3 comprises 13 residues. Germline CDR1 SGHTA, CDR2 FQGNSA. The V end lost 1 base, the J end lost 6 bases, and 10 bases lay between the germline ends. This CDR3 reads CASSLGLRFEQYF. The CDR3 DNA is TGTGCCAGCAGCTTAGGCTTGAGGTTCGAGCAGTACTTC.

The CDR3 nucleotides are TGCACGAGTCTTAATGAGCAGTTCTTC. Encoded protein: CTSLNEQFF. The gene calls are TRBV29-1 and TRBJ2-1; D ambiguous. CDR3 size: 9 residues. CDR1 is SQVTM, CDR2 ANQGSEA, per germline.

CDR3: CASSLSTEDSYEQYF. In DNA, the CDR3 is TGCGCCAGCAGCTTGAGCACGGAGGACTCCTACGAGCAGTACTTC. The chain recombines TRBV5-1 with TRBJ2-7, with a tentative D call TRBD2 (5 bases). CDR1 is SGHRS and CDR2 is YFSETQ in the germline V gene. The CDR3 is made up of 15 amino acids. The ends were cut back, 1 base at V and 0 bases at J, with 11 bases in the middle.

The chain carries TRBV5-4 and TRBJ2-7; TRBD2 matches at 8 bases. Germline lookup yields CDR1 SGHNT and CDR2 YYREEE (reference sequence). V lost 4 bases and J lost 7; bases outside the gene matches: 7. This CDR3 is 13 amino acids long. In DNA form, the CDR3 reads TGTGCCAGCAGCCCCGCGGGGGGCGATGAGCAGTACTTC. Protein sequence: CASSPAGGDEQYF. Full variable domain (outside the CDR3, taken from reference TRBV5-4 and TRBJ2-7): ETGVTQSPTHLIKTRGQQVTLRCSSQSGHNTVSWYQQALGQGPQFIFQYYREEENGRGNFPPRFSGLQFPNYSSELNVNALELDDSALYLCASSPAGGDEQYFGPGTRLTVT.

This clone was recorded once. The chain combines TRBV5-1 with TRBJ2-5; possibly TRBD1 for D (7 bases). CDR1 and CDR2 (germline): SGHRS, YFSETQ. The CDR3 is made up of 15 amino acids. V lost 5 bases and J lost 5, with 19 bases in between. The CDR3 sequence: CASRPGGYVVETQYF. In DNA form, the CDR3 reads TGCGCCAGCAGACCAGGGGGGTATGTAGTCGAGACCCAGTACTTC.

The count of this clone is one. The CDR3 DNA sequence: TGCGCCAGCAGCCAAGATGTGGCAGGGAACGAGCAGTACTTC. Its protein is CASSQDVAGNEQYF. The genes are TRBV4-1 and TRBJ2-7; D may be TRBD1 (5 bases). Germline V lookup: CDR1 MGHRA, CDR2 YSYEKL. The CDR3 has 14 amino acids. The V end lost 0 bases, the J end lost 5 bases, and 11 bases lay between the germline ends.

The rearrangement links TRBV7-6 to TRBJ1-4, with 8 bases that match TRBD1. After removal of 5 bases from V and 0 bases from J, the junction contained 5 bases not matched to a gene. The CDR3 is made up of 16 amino acids. CDR1 and CDR2 from the germline V gene are SGHVS and FNYEAQ. CDR3 residues: CASSQGTGTTNEKLFF. DNA for the CDR3: TGTGCCAGCAGCCAAGGGACAGGCACAACTAATGAAAAACTGTTTTTT.

The genes are TRBV11-2 and TRBJ1-1, with 8 bases aligning to TRBD1. There are 14 residues in the CDR3. CDR1 is SGHAT and CDR2 is FQNNGV in the germline V gene. V shed 3 bases, J shed 7 bases, and the junction held 7 bases outside the gene matches. CDR3 loop: CASSLGSTGVEAFF. CDR3 coding DNA: TGTGCCAGCAGCTTGGGGTCGACAGGGGTTGAAGCTTTCTTT.

The CDR3 DNA sequence: TGTGCCTGCGGACGGGACTCTGGAAACACCATATATTTT. This encodes CACGRDSGNTIYF. The V call is TRBV6-5, the J call TRBJ1-3; no clear D. There are 13 residues in the CDR3. CDR1 MNHEY and CDR2 SVGAGI come from the germline V gene. V shed 11 bases and J shed 0 bases, with 11 bases lying between them.

The J gene is TRBJ2-7, the V gene TRBV6-1; possible D gene TRBD1, 6 bases. Germline CDR1 MNHNS, CDR2 SASEGT. The CDR3 spans 13 residues. Trimming stripped 10 bases from V and 2 bases from J, with 15 bases between. CDR3 amino acids: CAIISRGPYEQYF. Written as DNA, the CDR3 is TGTGCCATCATCTCCAGGGGACCCTACGAGCAGTACTTC.

A single count supports this clone. The genes are TRBV2 and TRBJ1-1; D call uncertain. Germline V lookup: CDR1 SNHLY, CDR2 FYNNEI. This CDR3 has 16 residues. V gave up 7 bases and J gave up 0 bases, with 18 bases separating them. CDR3 coding DNA: TGTGCCAGCATTAGGGAGGAACTCTTTATGAACACTGAAGCTTTCTTT. It specifies CASIREELFMNTEAFF.

This CDR3 reads CASSSPASSGNTIYF. Here the CDR3 DNA reads TGTGCCAGCAGTTCTCCGGCATCATCTGGAAACACCATATATTTT. The chain joins TRBV6-5 to TRBJ1-3; no firm D call. The CDR3 is 15 residues long. V gave up 4 bases and J gave up 1 base, with 11 bases separating them. Germline V gene sequence: CDR1 MNHEY, CDR2 SVGAGI.

The chain has TRBV6-5 and TRBJ1-2; no definite D call. The V gene's germline CDR1 is MNHEY and CDR2 SVGAGI. The V gene lost 2 bases and the J gene lost 1 base, with 11 bases spanning the gap. The CDR3 contains 15 residues. Here the CDR3 reads CASSYDGSDNYGYTF. The DNA of the CDR3 is TGTGCCAGCAGTTACGATGGATCTGATAACTATGGCTACACCTTC.

This clone was seen only once. This chain links TRBV11-2 with TRBJ2-5, with 7 bases lining up with TRBD1. From germline, CDR1 is SGHAT and CDR2 FQNNGV. The trim removed 5 bases at V and 5 bases at J, leaving 11 bases unmatched. The CDR3 totals 15 residues. CDR3 in DNA: TGTGCCAGCAGCCCATGGGACAGACGAGCGGAGACCCAGTACTTC. This sequence encodes CASSPWDRRAETQYF.

The rearrangement joins TRBV4-1 to TRBJ1-5; D might be TRBD1 (6 bases). The CDR3 spans 16 residues. CDR1 is MGHRA, CDR2 YSYEKL, per germline. V lost 1 base, J lost 5 bases, and 15 bases lay in between. The CDR3 bases are TGCGCCAGCAGCCAAGTCTACAGGGTGGATGATCAGCCCCAGCATTTT. Protein: CASSQVYRVDDQPQHF.

The J gene is TRBJ1-6, the V gene TRBV5-1; possible D gene TRBD1, 5 bases. Germline CDR1 is SGHRS and CDR2 is YFSETQ. The CDR3 runs 16 residues. Trimming took 3 bases from V and 9 from J, leaving 19 bases between them. The CDR3 DNA follows: TGCGCCAGCAGCTCCCAGGAGGGGCTGAGCGGTTCACCCCTCCACTTT. Translating gives CASSSQEGLSGSPLHF.

The chain recombines TRBV5-1 with TRBJ1-1; weak D call: TRBD1 (6 bases). Germline lookup yields CDR1 SGHRS and CDR2 YFSETQ. Trimming cost V 5 bases and J 0 bases, with 17 bases left between them. This CDR3 is 16 amino acids long. The CDR3 DNA is TGCGCCAGCAGAACAGAGGACAGCACTCTGAACACTGAAGCTTTCTTT. This encodes CASRTEDSTLNTEAFF.